These T cell receptor beta chains were read from a single sample in a study of human T cells and chemical hapten exposure. TCRdb re-called the RACE reads through MiXCR, storing one row per CDR3 protein. This sample has about 350,000 distinct CDR3 sequences, with about 5.4% found just once. The material was whole blood, obtained in connection with sensitization to the hapten diphenylcyclopropenone (DPC). The receptors shown here come from a woman under 30 with alopecia areata. Some clones in this sample may be carry-over from other donors' samples. Each CDR3 is given with its conserved first and last residue. Each record gives: D gene, V gene, J gene, clone size, CDR3 protein, CDR3 DNA. The D gene is left open where the match is weak. Not all rows give a size; the values are once, few, many and, for expanded clones, a class.

>TRBD1|TRBV11-1|TRBJ1-6|.
CASSTTDRGRALHF
TGTGCCAGCAGCACGACGGACAGGGGGCGGGCCCTCCACTTT
>TRBD1|TRBV6-2/TRBV6-3|TRBJ1-1|.
CASSKGQGLTEAFF
TGTGCCAGCAGCAAAGGACAGGGTCTGACTGAAGCTTTCTTT
>.|TRBV6-6|TRBJ2-4|.
CASSYPFEQGKNIQYF
TGTGCCAGCAGTTACCCCTTCGAACAAGGCAAAAACATTCAGTACTTC
>.|TRBV28|TRBJ1-1|.
CASSLVDRRGTEAFF
TGTGCCAGCAGTTTGGTCGACAGACGAGGAACTGAAGCTTTCTTT
>.|TRBV4-3|TRBJ2-3|many
CASSQEFIGVSTDTQYF
TGCGCCAGCAGCCAAGAATTTATCGGGGTTAGCACAGATACGCAGTATTTT
>TRBD1|TRBV2|TRBJ1-5|many
CAIARSGTGSNQPQHF
TGTGCCATCGCAAGGTCCGGGACAGGGAGCAATCAGCCCCAGCATTTT
>.|TRBV7-2|TRBJ1-3|few
CASSLRAKGYTIYF
TGTGCCAGCAGCCTCCGGGCCAAGGGGTACACCATATATTTT
>TRBD2|TRBV20-1|TRBJ2-1|few
CSARNPSGPYNEQFF
TGCAGTGCTAGGAATCCTAGCGGACCTTACAATGAGCAGTTCTTC
>TRBD1|TRBV7-2|TRBJ2-1|.
CASSFTGARRTGYEQFF
TGTGCCAGCAGCTTTACAGGGGCCCGGAGGACAGGGTATGAGCAGTTCTTC
>.|TRBV7-2|TRBJ2-3|many
CASSILRDLRTDTQYF
TGTGCCAGCAGCATACTACGGGACCTCCGCACAGATACGCAGTATTTT
>.|TRBV19|TRBJ2-1|.
CASSIWGWSKINEQFF
TGTGCCAGTAGTATTTGGGGGTGGAGCAAGATAAATGAGCAGTTCTTC
>.|TRBV6-2/TRBV6-3|TRBJ1-6|.
CASRYIDASPLHF
TGTGCCAGCAGATATATCGACGCTTCACCCCTCCACTTT
>.|TRBV12-3/TRBV12-4|TRBJ1-2|many
CASSSQGRSNYGYTF
TGTGCCAGCAGTTCCCAGGGGCGATCTAACTATGGCTACACCTTC
>.|TRBV11-2|TRBJ2-2|many
CASSSRAEWETGELFF
TGTGCCAGCAGCTCCCGGGCGGAGTGGGAAACCGGGGAGCTGTTTTTT
>.|TRBV9|TRBJ2-2|few
CASSLSGLPNTGELFF
TGTGCCAGCAGCTTAAGTGGTCTACCGAACACCGGGGAGCTGTTTTTT
>.|TRBV5-4|TRBJ1-2|.
CASSLVAYYGYTF
TGTGCCAGCAGCTTGGTGGCTTACTATGGCTACACCTTC
>.|TRBV7-2|TRBJ2-3|few
CASSLVSKDTQYF
TGTGCCAGCAGCTTAGTGTCGAAGGATACGCAGTATTTT
>TRBD1|TRBV7-9|TRBJ1-5|many
CASSRDSSEAQPQHF
TGTGCCAGCAGCCGGGACAGCTCAGAGGCTCAGCCCCAGCATTTT
>TRBD2|TRBV6-2/TRBV6-3|TRBJ2-7|.
CASIVAGGYEQYF
TGTGCCAGCATCGTAGCGGGGGGCTACGAGCAGTACTTC
>TRBD1|TRBV28|TRBJ2-7|many
CASSGIRAGGASGYF
TGTGCCAGCAGTGGAATCAGGGCAGGGGGCGCGTCAGGGTACTTC
>.|TRBV5-4|TRBJ2-5|few
CASSLIWEQETQYF
TGTGCCAGCAGCTTGATATGGGAACAAGAGACCCAGTACTTC
>.|TRBV6-1|TRBJ1-1|.
CASSPSRSGKAFF
TGTGCCAGCAGTCCCTCTCGCAGCGGGAAAGCTTTCTTT
>.|TRBV6-2/TRBV6-3|TRBJ1-2|many
CASSLSGTNTNYGYTF
TGTGCCAGCAGTCTCTCCGGGACAAATACTAACTATGGCTACACCTTC
>TRBD1|TRBV7-2|TRBJ2-3|few
CASSLVVWDRAIDTQYF
TGTGCCAGCAGCTTAGTAGTGTGGGACAGGGCTATAGATACGCAGTATTTT
>.|TRBV6-5|TRBJ1-3|few
CASSPYNSGNTIYF
TGTGCCAGCAGCCCTTACAACTCTGGAAACACCATATATTTT
>.|TRBV29-1|TRBJ2-5|.
CSVAGPGQETQYF
TGCAGCGTTGCAGGTCCAGGACAAGAGACCCAGTACTTC
>.|TRBV7-8|TRBJ1-3|many
CASSFPREGTGSTIYF
TGTGCCAGCAGCTTCCCAAGGGAAGGGACGGGTTCTACCATATATTTT
>.|TRBV6-2/TRBV6-3|TRBJ1-5|few
CASRTGDSYQPQHF
TGTGCCAGCAGAACCGGGGATAGCTATCAGCCCCAGCATTTT
>.|TRBV6-2/TRBV6-3|TRBJ2-7|few
CASTQAGGEQYF
TGTGCCAGCACCCAGGCCGGGGGCGAGCAGTACTTC
>.|TRBV9|TRBJ2-6|many
CASSVVSPGANVLTF
TGTGCCAGCAGCGTAGTTTCGCCCGGGGCCAACGTCCTGACTTTC
>TRBD1|TRBV12-3/TRBV12-4|TRBJ1-6|many
CASSYRGLNSPLHF
TGTGCCAGCAGCTACAGGGGGCTTAATTCACCCCTCCACTTT
>TRBD1|TRBV10-3|TRBJ2-1|many
CAITDAHTGGNEQFF
TGTGCCATCACGGATGCCCACACAGGGGGGAATGAGCAGTTCTTC
>.|TRBV7-3|TRBJ2-1|few
CASSLMSGSGNEQFF
TGTGCCAGCAGCTTAATGTCAGGGTCGGGCAATGAGCAGTTCTTC
>.|TRBV7-9|TRBJ2-6|.
CASSLGGGLTF
TGTGCCAGCAGCTTAGGAGGGGGTTTGACTTTC
>.|TRBV7-9|TRBJ2-7|few
CASSLGAGEEQYF
TGTGCCAGCAGCTTAGGGGCAGGGGAGGAGCAGTACTTC
>TRBD1|TRBV5-1|TRBJ2-3|.
CASSLELGQGPGSSTDTQYF
TGCGCCAGCAGCTTGGAGTTGGGACAGGGGCCGGGGTCTAGCACAGATACGCAGTATTTT
>.|TRBV5-4|TRBJ1-2|.
CASSPTEKLYGYTF
TGTGCCAGCAGCCCTACAGAGAAACTATATGGCTACACCTTC
>TRBD2|TRBV28|TRBJ2-7|few
CASSPTSGGGPTSYF
TGTGCCAGCAGCCCGACTAGCGGGGGGGGGCCTACGTCGTACTTC
>.|TRBV4-3|TRBJ1-5|.
CASSQDYSNQPQHF
TGCGCCAGCAGCCAAGACTATAGCAATCAGCCCCAGCATTTT
>TRBD2|TRBV4-3|TRBJ2-3|many
CASSPQRGSGTQYF
TGCGCCAGCAGCCCTCAGCGGGGATCGGGTACGCAGTATTTT
>TRBD1|TRBV18|TRBJ2-2|many
CASLDRVAGELFF
TGTGCCAGCTTGGACAGGGTAGCCGGGGAGCTGTTTTTT
>.|TRBV21-1|TRBJ1-6|many
CASRREGASPLHF
TGTGCCAGCCGTCGGGAAGGGGCTTCACCCCTCCACTTT
>.|TRBV6-1|TRBJ2-1|many
CASSEVSYNEQFF
TGTGCCAGCAGTGAGGTATCCTACAATGAGCAGTTCTTC
>.|TRBV4-2|TRBJ1-3|.
CASSQGTRASSGNTIYF
TGTGCCAGCAGCCAAGGGACTCGGGCAAGCTCTGGAAACACCATATATTTT
>TRBD1|TRBV7-8|TRBJ2-6|many
CASSLWPGGSGANVLTF
TGTGCCAGCAGCTTATGGCCAGGGGGCTCTGGGGCCAACGTCCTGACTTTC